This T cell receptor (beta chain) was captured in a study of blood T cell repertoires in COVID-19. Study overall: From the United States, Italy and Spain came samples of acute and convalescent COVID-19. Sample material is recorded as cDNA or gDNA derived from T cells, B-cell-depleted T cells, or PBMCs.

Authors' analysis steps: It was from reference gene primer amplification that nucleated cell counts were estimated. Sequencing was performed with immunoSEQ multiplex PCR; in TCRdb, only in-frame clones are kept and a portion is missing. The DNA was the basis for D and trimming; V, J and clone size are from that table. Counted here are approximately 94,000 clones, around 88% occurring once; the ten biggest clones make up 5%. Looked up from germline, CDR1 is MNHEY and CDR2 is SVGAGI. The CDR3 spans 15 residues. With 6 bases removed from V and 0 bases from J, the gap between germline ends came to 12 bases.

The clonotype originates from a human donor in a cohort sampled during active COVID-19. V usage is TRBV6-5 and J usage is TRBJ2-1, with a tentative D call TRBD1 (6 bases). Source material: peripheral blood. CDR3 protein: CASSLDRTSYNEQFF. The CDR3 nucleotides read TGTGCCAGCAGCCTCGACAGGACCTCCTACAATGAGCAGTTCTTC.